These T cell receptor beta chains were read from a single sample in a study of cytomegalovirus exposure and HLA in healthy donors. The data were produced by immunoSEQ multiplex PCR, yet TCRdb's version contains in-frame clones alone and is incomplete. The sample yields around 100,000 clones, roughly 73% seen once. Sequenced: PBMCs. The source is a male donor in good health and CMV-seropositive. Both conserved end residues are part of each CDR3. Fields, in order: V gene, J gene, clone size, D gene, CDR3 DNA, CDR3 protein. D genes are given only for firm matches. Expanded clones get a size class; other rows say once, few or many, or leave the size out.

>TRBV6-5|TRBJ2-7|few|TRBD2
TGTGCCAGCAGATCCCTAGCGGGGGGGTCCTACGAGCAGTACTTC
CASRSLAGGSYEQYF
>TRBV7-3|TRBJ1-4|-|TRBD1
TGTGCCAGCTGGGACAGACGATATGAAAAACTGTTTTTT
CASWDRRYEKLFF
>TRBV5-5|TRBJ2-5|-|TRBD2
TGTGCCAGCAGCTCCTTGACTAGCGGGGACAGCCAAGAGACCCAGTACTTC
CASSSLTSGDSQETQYF
>TRBV27|TRBJ2-1|-|TRBD2
TGTGCCAGCAGTCCCCGAGGACCCGGCGGGGGGGTCCGCTCCTACAATGAGCAGTTCTTC
CASSPRGPGGGVRSYNEQFF
>TRBV29-1|TRBJ2-3|-|TRBD2
TGCAGCGTTTCCGGGACTAGCGGGAGGGGCGATACGCAGTATTTT
CSVSGTSGRGDTQYF
>TRBV4-1|TRBJ2-3|-|TRBD2
TGCGCCAGCAGCCAAGAGGCGGGAGGGCTGGGTACGCAGTATTTT
CASSQEAGGLGTQYF
>TRBV2|TRBJ1-1|-|-
TGTGCCAGCATTGTACAGCCTACAGGGACACTCCAGAACACTGAAGCTTTCTTT
CASIVQPTGTLQNTEAFF
>TRBV19|TRBJ1-2|once|-
TGTGCCAGTAGTATGGGCCAGGGGACCGGCTACACCTTC
CASSMGQGTGYTF
>TRBV10-1|TRBJ2-2|-|TRBD2
TGCGCCAGCAGTGAGCAGCGGGAGTTGAACACCGGGGAGCTGTTTTTT
CASSEQRELNTGELFF
>TRBV18|TRBJ2-7|-|TRBD1
TGTGCCAGCTCAAACCCCGGGACAGGTTCCTACGAGCAGTACTTC
CASSNPGTGSYEQYF
>TRBV28|TRBJ2-7|-|TRBD2
TGTGCCAGCAGCCTCCTGACTAGCGGGGGGGCCTTGGAAAACTACGAGCAGTACTTC
CASSLLTSGGALENYEQYF
>TRBV18|TRBJ2-2|-|-
TGTGCCAGCTCACCGGAACTAGGAGACACCGGGGAGCTGTTTTTT
CASSPELGDTGELFF
>TRBV19|TRBJ1-4|-|-
TGTGCCAGTAGTAATGGGGCAGGGTCGGAAAAACTGTTTTTT
CASSNGAGSEKLFF
>TRBV11-2|TRBJ2-2|-|-
TGTGCCAGCAGCCTAGTGGGACAACCGAACACCGGGGAGCTGTTTTTT
CASSLVGQPNTGELFF
>TRBV2|TRBJ1-5|few|-
TGTGCCAGCAGTGAAGCCCGGGGGGGTGGTCAGCCCCAGCATTTT
CASSEARGGGQPQHF
>TRBV27|TRBJ1-4|many|TRBD1
TGTGCCAGCAGTCCAAGACAGGGGATAGGGAAACTGTTTTTT
CASSPRQGIGKLFF
>TRBV28|TRBJ1-5|few|-
TGTGCCAGCAGTCCCCCGACAGGTCACAATCAGCCCCAGCATTTT
CASSPPTGHNQPQHF
>TRBV5-1|TRBJ2-7|-|TRBD2
TGCGCCAGCAGCTTGGTCAGCGGGAGCTCCTACGAGCAGTACTTC
CASSLVSGSSYEQYF
>TRBV2|TRBJ2-2|-|TRBD1
TGTGCCAGAACCGGGACAGCCGACACCGGGGAGCTGTTTTTT
CARTGTADTGELFF
>TRBV19|TRBJ2-3|-|-
TGTGCCAGCCTTGAGGAGGGGGCGGGCACAGATACGCAGTATTTT
CASLEEGAGTDTQYF
>TRBV30|TRBJ1-2|-|TRBD1
TGTGCCTGGAGTACGGGACAGGGGGACGGCTACACCTTC
CAWSTGQGDGYTF
>TRBV5-6|TRBJ1-1|few|-
TGTGCCAGCAGCTTGGCCGTCCGCAGGGTAGACACTGAAGCTTTCTTT
CASSLAVRRVDTEAFF
>TRBV7-9|TRBJ2-1|once|TRBD2
TGTGCCAGCAATCATCTAGCGGGGGTTGAGCAGTTCTTC
CASNHLAGVEQFF
>TRBV29-1|TRBJ2-5|-|-
TGCAGCGTTGCTCTCCTACAGGGTATTGGAGAGACCCAGTACTTC
CSVALLQGIGETQYF
>TRBV5-1|TRBJ2-2|-|-
TGCGCCAGCAGCTTTGGCCAGGGTTTGGCCGGGGAGCTGTTTTTT
CASSFGQGLAGELFF
>TRBV5-6|TRBJ2-7|-|TRBD1
TGTGCCAGCAGCTTGGTAGGGGGACAGGGGTCAAACGAGCAGTACTTC
CASSLVGGQGSNEQYF
>TRBV7-9|TRBJ1-4|-|TRBD1
TGTGCCAGCAGTCCTGAGGGGGCTGAAAAACTGTTTTTT
CASSPEGAEKLFF
>TRBV15|TRBJ1-1|-|TRBD1
TGTGCCACCAGCAGAGATGGGGACAGAGAAGCTTTCTTT
CATSRDGDREAFF
>TRBV2|TRBJ2-5|-|-
TGTGCCAGCAGCTCAGGGCCAGTCGAGACCCAGTACTTC
CASSSGPVETQYF
>TRBV30|TRBJ1-4|-|-
TGTGCCTGGAGTGTAAAGTCGGGTGAAGGAGGAAAACTGTTTTTT
CAWSVKSGEGGKLFF
>TRBV5-4|TRBJ2-3|-|-
TGTGCCAGCAGCTCGGCTAGCTTGAGTACGCAGTATTTT
CASSSASLSTQYF
>TRBV5-1|TRBJ1-1|-|TRBD1
TGCGCCAGCAGCGAGGGACAGTTGAACACTGAAGCTTTCTTT
CASSEGQLNTEAFF
>TRBV28|TRBJ2-5|-|TRBD2
TGTGCCAGCAGTGGGACTACTCTACAAGAGACCCAGTACTTC
CASSGTTLQETQYF
>TRBV29-1|TRBJ2-7|-|TRBD1
TGCAGCGTTGATTGCGAAGACAGGGCCTACGAGCAGTACTTC
CSVDCEDRAYEQYF
>TRBV25-1|TRBJ1-4|-|-
TGTGCCAGCAGTGATCCGGGAGTGAGTGGAGGGAGTAATGAAAAACTGTTTTTT
CASSDPGVSGGSNEKLFF
>TRBV30|TRBJ2-3|-|-
TGTGCCTGTTCTACTAGCACAGATACGCAGTATTTT
CACSTSTDTQYF
>TRBV5-4|TRBJ2-1|-|TRBD2
TGTGCCAGCAGCCCCGAGTTGAGTCGGGAGGAGGATGAGCAGTTCTTC
CASSPELSREEDEQFF
>TRBV28|TRBJ2-5|few|-
TGTGCCAGCAGGCTTAGTACAGGGATGACTGGAGAGACCCAGTACTTC
CASRLSTGMTGETQYF
>TRBV30|TRBJ1-1|-|-
TGTGCCTGGAAAACAGGTAGGAGCACTGAAGCTTTCTTT
CAWKTGRSTEAFF
>TRBV6-1|TRBJ1-5|-|-
TGTGCCAGCAGTGTACAGCCTTATAGCAATCAGCCCCAGCATTTT
CASSVQPYSNQPQHF
>TRBV7-9|TRBJ2-1|-|TRBD2
TGTGCCAGCAGCTTAAACCAGGGACTAGCGGTCCCCAATGAGCAGTTCTTC
CASSLNQGLAVPNEQFF
>TRBV15|TRBJ2-2|-|-
TGTGCCACCAGCCTCACCGGGATGGCGCCCACCGGGGAGCTGTTTTTT
CATSLTGMAPTGELFF
>TRBV27|TRBJ1-5|-|-
TGTGCCAGCAGTTTAAGTCGCGCAGGTCAGCCCCAGCATTTT
CASSLSRAGQPQHF
>TRBV27|TRBJ2-7|-|TRBD1
TGTGCCAGCAATACACGGGGGACAGGGGGCTACGAGCAGTACTTC
CASNTRGTGGYEQYF
>TRBV13|TRBJ2-5|-|-
TGTGCCAGCAGCTTAGAATACAGGGAGGGGGAAGAGACCCAGTACTTC
CASSLEYREGEETQYF